The subject of this entry is one TCR beta chain. The sample originates from a study of CD8+CD57+ T cells in acquired aplastic anemia. Looking at the study overall: Sorted CD4+ and CD8+ cells yielded DNA averaging roughly 3.3 ug.

CDR1 and CDR2 from the germline V gene are SNHLY and FYNNEI. The CDR3 consists of 12 residues. V was cut by 9 bases and J by 2 bases, with 11 bases left in between. Genomic DNA, serving as template, underwent TCR beta VDJ and CDR3 profiling. MiXCR, applied by TCRdb to the reads, yields one record per CDR3 protein. The sample has 40,000 to 45,000 distinct CDR3 sequences, 65% to 70% seen once. The chain uses TRBV2 and TRBJ2-7; tentatively, D is TRBD1 (5 bases). This TCR was recovered from a human donor in good health, serving as a control. Sequencing was performed on sorted CD4+, CD8+, or CD8+CD57+ T cells (not recorded which) from PBMCs. CDR3 region: CASMTDTYEQYF. The CDR3 DNA follows: TGTGCCAGTATGACGGACACCTACGAGCAGTACTTC.